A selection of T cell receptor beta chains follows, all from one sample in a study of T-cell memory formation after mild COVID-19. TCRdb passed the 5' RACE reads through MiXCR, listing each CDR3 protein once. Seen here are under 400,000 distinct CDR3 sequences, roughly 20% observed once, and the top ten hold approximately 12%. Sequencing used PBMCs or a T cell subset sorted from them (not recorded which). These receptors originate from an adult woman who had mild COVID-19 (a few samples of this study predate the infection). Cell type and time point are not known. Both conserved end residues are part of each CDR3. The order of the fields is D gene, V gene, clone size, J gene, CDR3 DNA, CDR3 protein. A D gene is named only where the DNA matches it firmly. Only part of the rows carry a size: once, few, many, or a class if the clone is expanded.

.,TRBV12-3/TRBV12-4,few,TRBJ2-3,TGTGCCAGCAGTTTGGCGGGTCTGCCGTATTTT,CASSLAGLPYF
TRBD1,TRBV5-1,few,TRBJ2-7,TGCGCCAGCAGCTTGGGGCTGGGGGACAGGGTGAACGAGCAGTACTTC,CASSLGLGDRVNEQYF
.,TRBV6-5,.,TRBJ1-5,TGTGCCAGCAGCCGTCGACAGAATCAGCCCCAGCATTTT,CASSRRQNQPQHF
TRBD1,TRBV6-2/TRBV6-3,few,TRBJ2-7,TGTGCCAGCAGTACAGGGGTTTTGGGCGAGCAGTACTTC,CASSTGVLGEQYF
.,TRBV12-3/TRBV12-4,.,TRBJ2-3,TGTGCCAGCAGTTTCGAAGGGGGGCAGTATTTT,CASSFEGGQYF
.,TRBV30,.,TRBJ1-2,TGTGCCTGGAGTGTAGGTCAGCTCTATGGCTACACCTTC,CAWSVGQLYGYTF
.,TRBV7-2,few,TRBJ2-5,TGTGCCAGCAGCTTACATGCTAGCCCCGCGCCCCCAGAGACCCAGTACTTC,CASSLHASPAPPETQYF
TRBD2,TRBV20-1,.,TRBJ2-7,TGCAGTGCTAGAGATGAGAAAGGACTAGCGGGCGACGAGCAGTACTTC,CSARDEKGLAGDEQYF
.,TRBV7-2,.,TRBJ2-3,TGTGCCAGCAGCGGACAGATATCCACAGATACGCAGTATTTT,CASSGQISTDTQYF
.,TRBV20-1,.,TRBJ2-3,TGCAGTGCTAGCCGGACACGCCTAAGCACAGATACGCAGTATTTT,CSASRTRLSTDTQYF
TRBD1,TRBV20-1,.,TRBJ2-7,TGCAGTGCCCCGGACAGGGAGCACGAGCAGTACTTC,CSAPDREHEQYF
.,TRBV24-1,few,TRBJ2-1,TGTGCCACCAGTGATTCGTACACGAATGAGCAGTTCTTC,CATSDSYTNEQFF
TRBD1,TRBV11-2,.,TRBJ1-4,TGTGCCAGCAGCCTTGCAACCGGGACAGGGGTCAAAAAACTGTTTTTT,CASSLATGTGVKKLFF
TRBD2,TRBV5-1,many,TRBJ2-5,TGCGCCAGCAGCTTGGAACGGGGGGGCAGAGAGACCCAGTACTTC,CASSLERGGRETQYF
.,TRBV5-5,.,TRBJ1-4,TGTGCCAGCAGTCTCAGGGTTTCCACTAATGAAAAACTGTTTTTT,CASSLRVSTNEKLFF
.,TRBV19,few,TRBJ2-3,TGTGCCAGTAGCCTAGGGCTAGCTGAGTATACGCAGTATTTT,CASSLGLAEYTQYF
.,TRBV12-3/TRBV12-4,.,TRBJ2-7,TGTGCCAGCAGTTCCTCCGGGACCTCTTCCTACGAGCAGTACTTC,CASSSSGTSSYEQYF
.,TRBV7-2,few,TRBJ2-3,TGTGCCAGCAGCTTCTCCACGAGCCCCACAGATACGCAGTATTTT,CASSFSTSPTDTQYF
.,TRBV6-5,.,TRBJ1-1,TGTGCCAGCAGAAGATACCCCAGGGCCACGAACACTGAAGCTTTCTTT,CASRRYPRATNTEAFF